Following are 28 T cell receptor beta chains from one sample sequenced in a study of cytomegalovirus exposure and HLA in healthy donors. Both 60 Vbeta primers and 13 Jbeta primers went into the PCR. Profiled with immunoSEQ multiplex PCR; TCRdb holds only in-frame clones, not every one. The table includes over 200,000 clones, approximately 82% detected once. Sample: PBMCs. The receptors come from a male donor in good health and CMV-seronegative.

Concerning this clone: The junction departs from the called germline gene at one end, perhaps through a read error. J is TRBJ2-7 and V is TRBV7-9; D possibly corresponds to TRBD2 (5 bases). The germline gives CDR1 SEHNR, CDR2 FQNEAQ (reference sequence). CDR3 length: 12 amino acids. The DNA for the CDR3 is TGTTCCAGCAGCTTCGGGGACTACGAGCAGTACTTC. It is translated as CSSSFGDYEQYF.

The chain employs TRBV30 and TRBJ2-7, with TRBD2 identical over 10 bases. The CDR3 covers 12 residues. Germline CDR1 reads GTSNPN; CDR2 reads SVGIG (reference sequence). The V gene end was trimmed by 5 bases and the J gene end by 4 bases; junction bases not matched to a gene: 2. The chain's CDR3 is CAWQLAGYEQYF. DNA for the CDR3: TGTGCCTGGCAACTAGCGGGATACGAGCAGTACTTC.

The chain carries TRBV18 and TRBJ2-5; 9 nucleotides align to TRBD2. The J call could be wrong; TRBJ2-7 is a better fit for the DNA end. Germline V lookup: CDR1 KGHSH, CDR2 LQKENI. The CDR3 contains 18 residues. In DNA, the CDR3 is TGTGCCAGCTCGATCACCACTCCGATTCCAGCGGGAGGCTACGAGCAGTACTTC. It codes for CASSITTPIPAGGYEQYF.

CDR3 loop: CASSRTSGTTDTQYF. The CDR3 coding sequence is TGTGCCAGCAGCCGGACTAGCGGGACTACAGATACGCAGTATTTT. The rearrangement uses TRBV5-4 and TRBJ2-3; the match to TRBD2 covers 12 bases. Germline assignment: CDR1 SGHNT and CDR2 YYREEE (reference sequence). CDR3 length: 15 amino acids. With V trimmed by 4 bases and J by 3 bases, 3 bases remained unmatched.

This chain joins TRBV4-1 and TRBJ2-3, with a possible D match to TRBD2 (5 bases). V was shortened by 0 bases and J by 5 bases, with 15 bases between the two germline ends. This CDR3 region has 16 residues. Germline CDR1 is MGHRA and CDR2 is YSYEKL. Here the CDR3 DNA reads TGCGCCAGCAGCCAAGAAGGAGTACTAGAAGGAGATACGCAGTATTTT. It encodes CASSQEGVLEGDTQYF.

The J gene is TRBJ2-2, the V gene TRBV5-6; weak D call: TRBD2 (6 bases). Germline V gene data show CDR1 as SGHDT and CDR2 as YYEEEE. The CDR3 is 13 amino acids. V lost 3 bases and J 4 bases, leaving 7 bases between the germline ends. The CDR3 coding sequence is TGTGCCAGCAGCTGGGAGGCCACCGGGGAGCTGTTTTTT. Its protein is CASSWEATGELFF. Using reference TRBV5-6 and TRBJ2-2 for the parts outside the CDR3, the full variable domain is DAGVTQSPTHLIKTRGQQVTLRCSPKSGHDTVSWYQQALGQGPQFIFQYYEEEERQRGNFPDRFSGHQFPNYSSELNVNALLLGDSALYLCASSWEATGELFFGEGSRLTVL.

V gene TRBV5-1 combines with J gene TRBJ1-6, with TRBD1 matching 8 bases. This CDR3 has 14 residues. Germline V gene sequence: CDR1 SGHRS, CDR2 YFSETQ. V lost 4 bases to trimming and J lost 10 bases; unmatched junction nucleotides: 7. CDR3 sequence (DNA): TGCGCCAGCAGCCCTGGACAGGGCACCTCACCCCTCCACTTT. It is translated as CASSPGQGTSPLHF.

Remarks on this clone: A junction end diverges from the germline sequence, so it may reflect a read error. This sequence joins TRBV7-9 and TRBJ1-3; no reliable D call. Germline values: CDR1 SEHNR, CDR2 FQNEAQ (reference sequence). There are 15 residues in the CDR3. The CDR3 nucleotides read TGTTCCAGCAGCCCCCAGGTTGTCTCTGGAAACACCATATATTTT. It codes for CSSSPQVVSGNTIYF.

The rearrangement uses TRBV4-1 and TRBJ2-3; D remains ambiguous. Germline CDR1 and CDR2: MGHRA and YSYEKL. V was cut by 1 base and J by 1 base, with 6 bases left in between. The CDR3 is made up of 14 amino acids. The CDR3: CASSQVLGTDTQYF. CDR3 nucleotides: TGCGCCAGCAGCCAAGTACTCGGCACAGATACGCAGTATTTT.

This clone was recorded a few times. This sample also contains other DNA sequences that code for the same CDR3. The chain employs TRBV6-5 and TRBJ2-2; D call uncertain. The CDR3 has 12 residues. Deletions cut 6 bases from V and 4 bases from J, with 6 bases between. Germline lookup yields CDR1 MNHEY and CDR2 SVGAGI. CDR3 in DNA: TGTGCCAGCAGGACAACCACCGGGGAGCTGTTTTTT. Its translation: CASRTTTGELFF.

This clone showed up just a few times. The junction departs from the called germline gene at one end, perhaps through a read error. The gene calls are TRBV7-9 and TRBJ2-1, with 10 positions matching TRBD2. The V gene's germline CDR1 is SEHNR and CDR2 FQNEAQ (reference sequence). The CDR3 consists of 18 residues. CDR3 in DNA: TGTTCCAGCAGCTTACCACACCGACTAGCGGGCATCACCAATGAGCAGTTCTTC. It codes for CSSSLPHRLAGITNEQFF.

The chain recombines TRBV7-2 with TRBJ2-4; D perhaps matches TRBD1 (6 bases). CDR1 and CDR2 (germline): SGHTA, FQGNSA. The CDR3 length is 13 residues. V was clipped by 5 bases and J by 7 bases, with 12 bases between them. CDR3 DNA: TGTGCCAGCAGCCTCGGACAGATCAACATTCAGTACTTC. Its protein is CASSLGQINIQYF. Combining the CDR3 with reference TRBV7-2 and TRBJ2-4 gives the whole variable domain GAGVSQSPSNKVTEKGKDVELRCDPISGHTALYWYRQSLGQGLEFLIYFQGNSAPDKSGLPSDRFSAERTGGSVSTLTIQRTQQEDSAVYLCASSLGQINIQYFGAGTRLSVL.

J is TRBJ1-6 and V is TRBV5-4; 9 bases agree with TRBD1. With 7 bases clipped from V and 9 bases from J, the junction kept 5 bases outside the gene matches. Germline values: CDR1 SGHNT, CDR2 YYREEE (reference sequence). CDR3 length equals 13 residues. The CDR3 spells CASSDRGSSPLHF. CDR3 bases: TGTGCCAGCTCGGACAGGGGTAGTTCACCCCTCCACTTT.

J is TRBJ2-7 and V is TRBV5-5, with 7 bases that match TRBD2. J lost 4 bases, V lost 0 bases, and 4 bases had no gene match. The CDR3 is 14 residues long. The germline CDR1 and CDR2 sequences are SGHKS and YYEKEE (reference sequence). The CDR3 loop is CASSLVLAEYEQYF. CDR3 DNA sequence: TGTGCCAGCAGCTTGGTTCTAGCGGAGTACGAGCAGTACTTC.

A few counts support this clone. This sequence joins TRBV6-5 and TRBJ2-1, with 13 nucleotides matching TRBD2. The germline V gene encodes CDR1 MNHEY and CDR2 SVGAGI. This CDR3 has 15 residues. The V gene end was trimmed by 6 bases and the J gene end by 9 bases; junction bases not matched to a gene: 8. This CDR3 is CASSSTSGRASEQFF. DNA of the CDR3: TGTGCCAGCAGCTCCACTAGCGGGAGGGCCAGTGAGCAGTTCTTC.

This clone was detected a few times. V gene TRBV2 combines with J gene TRBJ1-1; 8 nucleotides match TRBD1. Germline loops: CDR1 SNHLY, CDR2 FYNNEI. Trimming removed 3 bases from V and 1 base from J; junction bases left unmatched: 4. CDR3 length: 15 amino acids. CDR3 sequence (DNA): TGTGCCAGCAGTGACCGGGACAGGCCGAACACTGAAGCTTTCTTT. This translates into CASSDRDRPNTEAFF.

Of note for this clone: At the DNA level, this CDR3 is encoded by other sequences in the same sample as well. V gene TRBV5-1 combines with J gene TRBJ2-7; D gene ambiguous. Looked up from germline, CDR1 is SGHRS and CDR2 is YFSETQ. The CDR3 runs 14 residues. Trimming removed 4 bases at V and 2 bases at J, with 13 bases between. The CDR3 DNA reads as TGCGCCAGCAGCCCGAACGGTGCGGCCTACGAGCAGTACTTC. This encodes CASSPNGAAYEQYF.

This clone was seen once. This chain connects TRBV9 to TRBJ1-2; D is perhaps TRBD1 (5 bases). V lost 5 bases and J lost 0, with 11 bases in between. This CDR3 is built from 14 residues. Germline CDR1 is SGDLS and CDR2 is YYNGEE. The CDR3 sequence is CASRRTSSNYGYTF. CDR3 nucleotides: TGTGCCAGCAGACGGACATCGTCTAACTATGGCTACACCTTC.

The rearrangement uses TRBV27 and TRBJ2-3, with TRBD2 identical over 11 bases. The CDR3 is made up of 16 amino acids. V lost 4 bases, J lost 8 bases, and 11 bases stayed unmatched. The germline V gene encodes CDR1 MNHEY and CDR2 SMNVEV (reference sequence). The CDR3 loop is CASSSLGTSGSGTQYF. The CDR3 DNA reads as TGTGCCAGCAGTTCCCTCGGGACTAGCGGCTCGGGTACGCAGTATTTT.

In its sample, this clone was seen a few times. The J gene is TRBJ1-3, the V gene TRBV6-6, with D unclear. Trimming stripped 7 bases from V and 0 bases from J, with 10 bases between. CDR3 length: 14 amino acids. Germline values: CDR1 MNHNY, CDR2 SVGAGI (reference sequence). The CDR3 region is CASTSTYSGNTIYF. CDR3 sequence (DNA): TGTGCCAGCACTTCAACCTACTCTGGAAACACCATATATTTT.

This clone was picked up one time. This rearrangement joins TRBV18 to TRBJ2-7; D possibly corresponds to TRBD1 (6 bases). CDR1 and CDR2 from the germline V gene are KGHSH and LQKENI. Trimming cost V 3 bases and J 7 bases, with 16 bases left between them. The CDR3 consists of 14 residues. The CDR3 loop is CASSPPMQGFEQYF. The CDR3 DNA reads as TGTGCCAGCTCACCTCCCATGCAGGGGTTTGAGCAGTACTTC.

With respect to this clone: The junction shows a germline mismatch at one end, possibly a read error. Within the sample, other DNA sequences also encode this same CDR3. The chain employs TRBV4-1 and TRBJ2-5, with 8 bases lining up with TRBD2. The V gene's germline CDR1 is MGHRA and CDR2 YSYEKL. The CDR3 contains 15 residues. The CDR3 nucleotides read TGCGCCAGCAGCCACATCGGACTAGCTCAAGAGACTCAGTACTTC. Protein: CASSHIGLAQETQYF.

The table lists this clone with a count of one. A junction end diverges from the germline sequence, so it may reflect a read error. Other DNA sequences from this sample encode an identical CDR3 as well. V usage is TRBV5-1 and J usage is TRBJ1-1, with a possible D match to TRBD1 (6 bases). The CDR3 is 14 amino acids. CDR1 and CDR2 (germline): SGHRS, YFSETQ. The CDR3 DNA reads as TGCGCTAGCAGCTCCAGGGGCCCGAACACTGAAGCTTTCTTT. This translates into CASSSRGPNTEAFF. Filled out from reference TRBV5-1 and TRBJ1-1, the complete variable domain reads KAGVTQTPRYLIKTRGQQVTLSCSPISGHRSVSWYQQTPGQGLQFLFEYFSETQRNKGNFPGRFSGRQFSNSRSEMNVSTLELGDSALYLCASSSRGPNTEAFFGQGTRLTVV.

The gene calls are TRBV18 and TRBJ1-1; maybe TRBD1 (6 bases). There are 16 residues in the CDR3. Trimming removed 5 bases at V and 4 bases at J, with 20 bases between. CDR1 is KGHSH, CDR2 LQKENI, per germline. CDR3 nucleotide sequence: TGTGCCAGCTCAAGCTCCAGGGGAGAAATGCGCACTGAAGCTTTCTTT. Its translation: CASSSSRGEMRTEAFF.

A word on this clone: The germline gene is not matched at one end of the junction; a read error may be the cause. The rearrangement joins TRBV7-9 to TRBJ2-2; the D is unclear. Germline-derived CDR1 and CDR2 are SEHNR and FQNEAQ (reference sequence). The CDR3 is 13 amino acids. CDR3 protein: CSSSSSWTGELFF. In DNA, the CDR3 is TGTTCCAGCAGCTCTAGTTGGACCGGGGAGCTGTTTTTT. The whole variable domain, filled in from reference TRBV7-9 and TRBJ2-2, reads DTGVSQNPRHKITKRGQNVTFRCDPISEHNRLYWYRQTLGQGPEFLTYFQNEAQLEKSRLLSDRFSAERPKGSFSTLEIQRTEQGDSAMYLCSSSSSWTGELFFGEGSRLTVL.

The chain links TRBV18 to TRBJ2-7, with a weak D call TRBD2 (6 bases). Trimming removed 2 bases from V and 12 bases from J, with 14 bases in between. The length of the CDR3 is 12 residues. The germline CDR1 and CDR2 sequences are KGHSH and LQKENI. DNA of the CDR3: TGTGCCAGCTCACCAAAGGAGGGGCCGGGGTACTTC. It codes for CASSPKEGPGYF.

The CDR3 nucleotides are TGCAGCGTCCGCGACAGTATGGAGCCCCAGCATTTT. The encoded protein is CSVRDSMEPQHF. The chain is built from TRBV29-1 and TRBJ1-5; possible D gene TRBD1, 5 bases. CDR3 size: 12 residues. V was pared by 6 bases and J by 8 bases, with 14 bases between. Germline V lookup: CDR1 SQVTM, CDR2 ANQGSEA.

This chain connects TRBV9 to TRBJ1-4, with a possible D match to TRBD1 (6 bases). The germline CDR1 and CDR2 sequences are SGDLS and YYNGEE. The V end was cut by 6 bases, the J end by 2 bases, with 11 bases between. This CDR3 region has 14 residues. The CDR3 region is CASTSGATNEKLFF. The CDR3 nucleotides read TGTGCCAGCACCTCAGGGGCCACTAATGAAAAACTGTTTTTT.